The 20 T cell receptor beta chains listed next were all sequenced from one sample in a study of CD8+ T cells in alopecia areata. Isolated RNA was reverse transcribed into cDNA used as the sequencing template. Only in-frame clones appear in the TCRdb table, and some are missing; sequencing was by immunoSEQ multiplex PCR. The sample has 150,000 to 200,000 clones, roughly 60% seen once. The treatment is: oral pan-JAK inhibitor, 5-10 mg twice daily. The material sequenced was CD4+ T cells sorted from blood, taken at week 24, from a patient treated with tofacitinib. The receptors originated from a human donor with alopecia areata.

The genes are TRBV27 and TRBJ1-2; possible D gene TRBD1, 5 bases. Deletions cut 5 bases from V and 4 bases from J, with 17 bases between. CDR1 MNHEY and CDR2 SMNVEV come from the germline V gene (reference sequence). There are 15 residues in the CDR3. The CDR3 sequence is CASSRRVAGSYGYTF. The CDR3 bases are TGTGCCAGCAGTCGCAGGGTTGCTGGAAGCTATGGCTACACCTTC.

CDR3: CASSATGRRTDTQYF. In DNA form, the CDR3 reads TGTGCCAGCAGTGCCACAGGGAGGAGGACAGATACGCAGTATTTT. This chain links TRBV2 with TRBJ2-3, with D perhaps TRBD1 or TRBD2 (6 bases each). CDR3 size: 15 residues. V shed 4 bases and J shed 3 bases, with 14 bases lying between them. Germline V gene data show CDR1 as SNHLY and CDR2 as FYNNEI.

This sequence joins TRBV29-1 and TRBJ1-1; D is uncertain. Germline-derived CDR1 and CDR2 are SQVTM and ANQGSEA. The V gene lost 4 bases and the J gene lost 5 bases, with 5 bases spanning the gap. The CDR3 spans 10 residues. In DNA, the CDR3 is TGCAGCGTTGCAATGACTGAAGCTTTCTTT. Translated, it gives CSVAMTEAFF.

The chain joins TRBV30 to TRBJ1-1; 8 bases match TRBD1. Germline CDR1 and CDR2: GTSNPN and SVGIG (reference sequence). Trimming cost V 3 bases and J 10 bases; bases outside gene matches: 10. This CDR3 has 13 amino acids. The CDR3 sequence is CAWRDRGDTLAFF. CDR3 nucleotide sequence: TGTGCCTGGAGAGACAGGGGCGACACTCTAGCTTTCTTT.

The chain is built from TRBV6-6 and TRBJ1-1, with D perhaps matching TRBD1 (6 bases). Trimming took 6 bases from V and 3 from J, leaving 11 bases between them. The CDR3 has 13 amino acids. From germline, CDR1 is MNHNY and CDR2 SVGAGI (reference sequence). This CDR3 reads CASRYRVYTEAFF. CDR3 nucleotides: TGTGCCAGCAGGTACAGGGTTTACACTGAAGCTTTCTTT.

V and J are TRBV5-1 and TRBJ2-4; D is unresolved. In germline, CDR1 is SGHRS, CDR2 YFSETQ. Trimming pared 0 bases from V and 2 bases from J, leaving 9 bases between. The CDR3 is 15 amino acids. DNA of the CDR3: TGCGCCAGCAGCTTGGATCAAACGACCAAAAACATTCAGTACTTC. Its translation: CASSLDQTTKNIQYF.

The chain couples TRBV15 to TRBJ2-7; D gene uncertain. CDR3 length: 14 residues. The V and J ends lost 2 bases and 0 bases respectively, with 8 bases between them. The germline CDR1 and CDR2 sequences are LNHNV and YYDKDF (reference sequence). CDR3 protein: CATSRPGSSYEQYF. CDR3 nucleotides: TGTGCCACCAGCAGACCAGGTTCCTCCTACGAGCAGTACTTC.

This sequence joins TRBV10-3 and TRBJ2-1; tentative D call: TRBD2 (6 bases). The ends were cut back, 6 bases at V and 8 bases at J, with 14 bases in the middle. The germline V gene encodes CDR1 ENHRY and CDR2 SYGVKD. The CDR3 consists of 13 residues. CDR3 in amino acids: CAIRGRTGDEQFF. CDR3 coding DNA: TGTGCCATCAGGGGGAGGACCGGGGATGAGCAGTTCTTC.

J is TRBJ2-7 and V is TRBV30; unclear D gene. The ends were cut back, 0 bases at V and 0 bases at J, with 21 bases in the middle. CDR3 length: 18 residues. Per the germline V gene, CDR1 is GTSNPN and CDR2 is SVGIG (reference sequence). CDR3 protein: CAWSVRLSLRKSSYEQYF. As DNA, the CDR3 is TGTGCCTGGAGTGTACGGCTGTCGTTACGGAAAAGCTCCTACGAGCAGTACTTC.

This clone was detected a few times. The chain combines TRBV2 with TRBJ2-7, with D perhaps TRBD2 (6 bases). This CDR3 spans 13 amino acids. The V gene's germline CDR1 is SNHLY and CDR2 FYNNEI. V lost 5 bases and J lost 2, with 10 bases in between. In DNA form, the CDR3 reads TGTGCCAGCAGTAACCGGGGGACCTACGAGCAGTACTTC. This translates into CASSNRGTYEQYF. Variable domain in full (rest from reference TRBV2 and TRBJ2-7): EPEVTQTPSHQVTQMGQEVILRCVPISNHLYFYWYRQILGQKVEFLVSFYNNEISEKSEIFDDQFSVERPDGSNFTLKIRSTKLEDSAMYFCASSNRGTYEQYFGPGTRLTVT.

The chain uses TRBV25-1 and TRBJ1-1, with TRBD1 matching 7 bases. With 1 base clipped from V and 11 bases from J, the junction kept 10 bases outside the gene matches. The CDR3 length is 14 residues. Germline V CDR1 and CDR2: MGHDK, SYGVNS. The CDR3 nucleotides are TGTGCCAGCAGTGAATCTGGACAGGACCAAGGTGCTTTCTTT. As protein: CASSESGQDQGAFF.

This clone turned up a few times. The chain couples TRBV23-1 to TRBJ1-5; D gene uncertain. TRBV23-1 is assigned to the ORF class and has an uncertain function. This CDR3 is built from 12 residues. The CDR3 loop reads CASRGGNQPQHF. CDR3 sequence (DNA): TGCGCGAGCCGGGGTGGCAATCAGCCCCAGCATTTT.

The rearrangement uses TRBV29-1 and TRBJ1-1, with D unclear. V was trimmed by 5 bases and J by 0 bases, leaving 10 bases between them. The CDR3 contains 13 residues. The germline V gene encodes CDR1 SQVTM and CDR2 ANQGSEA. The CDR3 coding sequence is TGCAGCGTTCTTATGCCGCTGAACACTGAAGCTTTCTTT. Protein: CSVLMPLNTEAFF.

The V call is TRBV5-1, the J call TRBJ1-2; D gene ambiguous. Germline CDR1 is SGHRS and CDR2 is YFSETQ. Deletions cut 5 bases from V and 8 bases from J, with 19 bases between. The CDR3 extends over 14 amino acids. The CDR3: CASSVTTEPEGYTF. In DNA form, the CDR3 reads TGCGCCAGCAGTGTGACGACTGAGCCGGAAGGCTACACCTTC.

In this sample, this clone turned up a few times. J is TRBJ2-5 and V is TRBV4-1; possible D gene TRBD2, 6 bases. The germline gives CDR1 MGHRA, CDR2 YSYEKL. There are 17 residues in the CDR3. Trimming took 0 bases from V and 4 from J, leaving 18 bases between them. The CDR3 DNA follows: TGCGCCAGCAGCCAAGAGTGGGGTAAAAGGCGGGGAGAGACCCAGTACTTC. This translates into CASSQEWGKRRGETQYF.

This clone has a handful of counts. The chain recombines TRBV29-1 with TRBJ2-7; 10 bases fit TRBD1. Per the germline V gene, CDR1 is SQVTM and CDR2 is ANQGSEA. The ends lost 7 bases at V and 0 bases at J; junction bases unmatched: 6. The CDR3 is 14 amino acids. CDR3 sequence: CSGTGTGASYEQYF. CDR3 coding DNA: TGCAGCGGTACCGGGACAGGGGCCTCCTACGAGCAGTACTTC.

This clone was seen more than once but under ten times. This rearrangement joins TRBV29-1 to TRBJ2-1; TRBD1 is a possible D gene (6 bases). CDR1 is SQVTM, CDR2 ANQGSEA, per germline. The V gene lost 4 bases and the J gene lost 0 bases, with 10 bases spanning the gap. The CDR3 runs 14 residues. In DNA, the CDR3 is TGCAGCGTTGCGGGACACAGCTCCTACAATGAGCAGTTCTTC. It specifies CSVAGHSSYNEQFF.

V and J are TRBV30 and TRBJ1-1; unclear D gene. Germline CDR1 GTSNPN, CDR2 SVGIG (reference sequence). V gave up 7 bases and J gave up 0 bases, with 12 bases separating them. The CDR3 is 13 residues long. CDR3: CAFQKGLNTEAFF. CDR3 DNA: TGTGCCTTTCAAAAAGGACTGAACACTGAAGCTTTCTTT. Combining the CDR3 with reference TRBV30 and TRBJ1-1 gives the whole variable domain SQTIHQWPATLVQPVGSPLSLECTVEGTSNPNLYWYRQAAGRGLQLLFYSVGIGQISSEVPQNLSASRPQDRQFILSSKKLLLSDSGFYLCAFQKGLNTEAFFGQGTRLTVV.

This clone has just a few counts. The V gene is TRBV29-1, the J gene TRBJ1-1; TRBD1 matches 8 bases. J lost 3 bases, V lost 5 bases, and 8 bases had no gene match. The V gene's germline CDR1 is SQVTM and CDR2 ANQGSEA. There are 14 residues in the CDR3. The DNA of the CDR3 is TGCAGCGTTCGACAGGGGAGTTCGTACACTGAAGCTTTCTTT. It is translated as CSVRQGSSYTEAFF.

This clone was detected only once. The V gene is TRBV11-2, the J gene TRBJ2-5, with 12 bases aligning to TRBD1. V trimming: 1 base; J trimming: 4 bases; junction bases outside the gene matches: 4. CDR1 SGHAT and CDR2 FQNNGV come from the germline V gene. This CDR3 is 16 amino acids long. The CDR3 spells CASSLGDRGLRETQYF. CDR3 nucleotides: TGTGCCAGCAGCTTAGGGGACAGGGGGCTCAGAGAGACCCAGTACTTC.